These 27 T cell receptor beta chains were all obtained from the same sample, sequenced in a study of technical replicates of blood from a few donors (dated by TCRdb to the late 2010s). Library preparation was by the immunoSEQ multiplex PCR assay. The table was pulled from immuneACCESS by TCRdb, which kept in-frame rearrangements only. Such tables lose some clones; where checked, under half of the loss comes from unresolved V genes, and the rest has no known cause. The sample table lists 67,000 or so clones, about 95% of them with a count of one. Of the sample, 0.24% falls within the top ten clones. The specimen was T cells isolated from PBMCs. The receptors derive from a human donor in good health.

V is TRBV18 and J is TRBJ1-2; no firm D call. The CDR3 totals 13 residues. CDR1 and CDR2 from the germline V gene are KGHSH and LQKENI. Between the trimmed V and J ends, which lost 3 bases and 6 bases, there was a span of 11 bases. As DNA, the CDR3 is TGTGCCAGCTCACCGAGGGTGGTGGATGGCTACACCTTC. It translates to CASSPRVVDGYTF. The entire variable domain, with the rest obtained from reference TRBV18 and TRBJ1-2, is as follows: NAGVMQNPRHLVRRRGQEARLRCSPMKGHSHVYWYRQLPEEGLKFMVYLQKENIIDESGMPKERFSAEFPKEGPSILRIQQVVRGDSAAYFCASSPRVVDGYTFGSGTRLTVV.

This chain uses TRBV9 with TRBJ2-4; 7 nucleotides line up with TRBD1. Trimming removed 4 bases from V and 9 bases from J; junction bases left unmatched: 13. Looked up from germline, CDR1 is SGDLS and CDR2 is YYNGEE. The CDR3 length is 15 residues. The CDR3 sequence: CASSITTGPMGIQYF. The CDR3 nucleotides read TGTGCCAGCAGCATCACGACAGGGCCGATGGGCATTCAGTACTTC.

CDR3 nucleotide sequence: TGCGCCAGCAGCACCCTTAACAGGGGGCAAAACACTGAAGCTTTCTTT. Its protein is CASSTLNRGQNTEAFF. J is TRBJ1-1 and V is TRBV5-1; 9 bases fit TRBD1. Trimming took 4 bases from V and 2 from J; bases not matched to a gene: 9. Germline V gives CDR1 SGHRS, CDR2 YFSETQ. CDR3 length equals 16 residues.

The rearrangement uses TRBV5-1 and TRBJ2-7, with 9 bases aligning to TRBD1. This CDR3 spans 15 amino acids. Per germline, CDR1 SGHRS and CDR2 YFSETQ. J gave up 2 bases and V 1 base, and 4 bases lay outside the gene matches. CDR3 DNA sequence: TGCGCCAGCAGCTTGCAAACAGGGGGCACCTACGAGCAGTACTTC. It is translated as CASSLQTGGTYEQYF.

Of note for this clone: A junction end diverges from the germline sequence, so it may reflect a read error. The genes are TRBV7-7 and TRBJ2-2, with D possibly TRBD2 on 5 matching bases. Per the germline V gene, CDR1 is SSHAT and CDR2 is FNYEAQ (reference sequence). The CDR3 covers 16 residues. The CDR3, as DNA: TGTGCTAGCAGCCCAAGCCCGGGGTCGAACACCGGGGAGCTGTTTTTT. The encoded protein is CASSPSPGSNTGELFF.

The rearrangement joins TRBV5-1 to TRBJ1-4; 9 bases map to TRBD1. The CDR3 loop spans 14 amino acids. V was pared by 4 bases and J by 8 bases, with 6 bases of the junction left unmatched. Germline V gives CDR1 SGHRS, CDR2 YFSETQ. CDR3 in amino acids: CASSGTGTLEKLFF. CDR3 in DNA: TGCGCCAGCAGCGGGACAGGGACCCTCGAAAAACTGTTTTTT. Based on the CDR3 plus reference TRBV5-1 and TRBJ1-4, the full variable domain is KAGVTQTPRYLIKTRGQQVTLSCSPISGHRSVSWYQQTPGQGLQFLFEYFSETQRNKGNFPGRFSGRQFSNSRSEMNVSTLELGDSALYLCASSGTGTLEKLFFGSGTQLSVL.

V and J are TRBV28 and TRBJ1-5; no firm D call. V was trimmed by 7 bases and J by 6 bases, leaving 13 bases between them. Germline CDR1 is MDHEN and CDR2 is SYDVKM. The CDR3 is made up of 13 amino acids. For the CDR3, the DNA is TGTGCCAGCACCTCGGACGGGATTCAGCCCCAGCATTTT. It specifies CASTSDGIQPQHF.

This CDR3 reads CASSGTRSSYNEQFF. The DNA for the CDR3 is TGTGCCAGCAGTGGGACTAGGAGCTCCTACAATGAGCAGTTCTTC. V is TRBV6-1 and J is TRBJ2-1; TRBD2 matches at 7 bases. Unmatched junction bases numbered 3, after V lost 4 bases and J lost 0 bases. The CDR3 loop spans 15 amino acids. Germline-derived CDR1 and CDR2 are MNHNS and SASEGT.

The chain links TRBV7-9 to TRBJ2-7; 7 bases match TRBD1. The germline V gene encodes CDR1 SEHNR and CDR2 FQNEAQ (reference sequence). Germline trimming cut 5 bases from V and 0 bases from J; bases unmatched to any gene: 7. The CDR3 covers 15 residues. Here the CDR3 reads CASSRDRAISYEQYF. The CDR3 DNA follows: TGTGCCAGCAGCCGCGACAGGGCAATCTCCTACGAGCAGTACTTC.

The rearrangement joins TRBV5-1 to TRBJ2-5; D unresolved. Trimming took off 1 base at V and 1 base at J, with 5 bases between the two ends. The CDR3 is 13 residues long. CDR1 is SGHRS and CDR2 is YFSETQ in the germline V gene. The CDR3 loop is CASSLILQETQYF. In DNA form, the CDR3 reads TGCGCCAGCAGCTTGATCCTCCAAGAGACCCAGTACTTC.

The rearrangement uses TRBV18 and TRBJ2-3; a weak D match, TRBD1 (5 bases). The CDR3 is 13 amino acids. Trimming cost V 0 bases and J 7 bases, with 8 bases left between them. Germline values: CDR1 KGHSH, CDR2 LQKENI. The CDR3 DNA reads as TGTGCCAGCTCACCACCGCCAGGGAATACGCAGTATTTT. Its protein product is CASSPPPGNTQYF.

This chain links TRBV28 with TRBJ2-7, with 10 bases lining up with TRBD1. With 7 bases clipped from V and 0 bases from J, the junction kept 9 bases outside the gene matches. This CDR3 is 16 amino acids long. The V gene's germline CDR1 is MDHEN and CDR2 SYDVKM. The CDR3 region has the DNA TGTGCCAGCATCACAGCGGGACAGGGGCCCTCCTACGAGCAGTACTTC. It yields the protein CASITAGQGPSYEQYF. Using reference TRBV28 and TRBJ2-7 for the parts outside the CDR3, the full variable domain is DVKVTQSSRYLVKRTGEKVFLECVQDMDHENMFWYRQDPGLGLRLIYFSYDVKMKEKGDIPEGYSVSREKKERFSLILESASTNQTSMYLCASITAGQGPSYEQYFGPGTRLTVT.

V usage is TRBV28 and J usage is TRBJ2-1; weak D call: TRBD1 (6 bases). CDR1 and CDR2 from the germline V gene are MDHEN and SYDVKM. V lost 4 bases, J lost 7 bases, and 14 bases lay in between. This CDR3 has 14 amino acids. The DNA of the CDR3 is TGTGCCAGCAGTTCCGGGACATGGATGAATGAGCAGTTCTTC. Translation: CASSSGTWMNEQFF.

The chain has TRBV7-6 and TRBJ2-5; D is possibly TRBD2 (6 bases). The CDR3 consists of 15 residues. Germline CDR1 and CDR2: SGHVS and FNYEAQ. Deletions cut 5 bases from V and 5 bases from J, with 18 bases between. The CDR3 bases are TGTGCCAGCAGCCCCTATGCGGGGTCGGATGAGACCCAGTACTTC. Protein: CASSPYAGSDETQYF.

The chain joins TRBV18 to TRBJ2-5, with TRBD2 matching over 7 bases. J gave up 1 base and V 3 bases, and 2 bases lay outside the gene matches. This CDR3 contains 14 residues. The V gene's germline CDR1 is KGHSH and CDR2 LQKENI. The CDR3, as DNA: TGTGCCAGCTCACCCGGACTAGGCCAAGAGACCCAGTACTTC. Translating gives CASSPGLGQETQYF.

The J gene is TRBJ2-7, the V gene TRBV7-9; 8 nucleotides match TRBD1. Germline V gene lookup returns CDR1 SEHNR and CDR2 FQNEAQ (reference sequence). The CDR3 has 16 amino acids. V shed 4 bases, J shed 3 bases, and the junction held 11 bases outside the gene matches. The CDR3 DNA reads TGTGCCAGCAGCTACGGACAGGGTCAAACACGCTACGAGCAGTACTTC. Its translation is CASSYGQGQTRYEQYF.

The chain employs TRBV2 and TRBJ2-1; 9 bases align to TRBD1. There are 14 residues in the CDR3. The germline V gene encodes CDR1 SNHLY and CDR2 FYNNEI. Germline trimming cut 6 bases from V and 4 bases from J; bases unmatched to any gene: 4. DNA for the CDR3: TGTGCCAGCAGCGGACAGGGGTATTACAATGAGCAGTTCTTC. Translated: CASSGQGYYNEQFF.

The chain links TRBV5-1 to TRBJ1-1, with D unresolved. Per germline, CDR1 SGHRS and CDR2 YFSETQ. The CDR3 loop spans 14 amino acids. V lost 4 bases and J lost 0, with 10 bases in between. CDR3 nucleotides: TGCGCCAGCAGCCCAACGGGTGTGAACACTGAAGCTTTCTTT. Translating it yields CASSPTGVNTEAFF.

The table lists this clone with a few counts. This rearrangement joins TRBV14 to TRBJ1-2; the D gene is possibly TRBD1 (5 bases). V lost 6 bases to trimming and J lost 8 bases, with 13 bases between them. Germline loops: CDR1 SGHDN, CDR2 FVKESK. CDR3 length equals 12 residues. The CDR3 sequence is CASSPGLGGYTF. The CDR3 region has the DNA TGTGCCAGCAGTCCAGGGTTAGGGGGCTACACCTTC.

This clone came up once. The V and J genes are TRBV6-1 and TRBJ1-3, with D perhaps matching TRBD1 (5 bases). CDR1 is MNHNS and CDR2 is SASEGT in the germline V gene. The length of the CDR3 is 14 residues. V was cut by 7 bases and J by 5 bases, with 15 bases left in between. The DNA of the CDR3 is TGTGCCAGCATTATAAGGGGCGGTAGAAACACCATATATTTT. Translation gives CASIIRGGRNTIYF.

The genes are TRBV7-3 and TRBJ1-2; D perhaps matches TRBD1 (6 bases). CDR3 size: 12 residues. From germline, CDR1 is SGHTA and CDR2 FQGTGA. Deletions cut 10 bases from V and 7 bases from J, with 16 bases between. CDR3 coding DNA: TGTGCCACCCGGGACACGCAAGGTGGCTACACCTTC. It yields the protein CATRDTQGGYTF.

The rearrangement links TRBV25-1 to TRBJ2-7, with a weak D call TRBD1 (5 bases). CDR3 length: 17 residues. Trimming left V 6 bases short and J 7 bases short, with 28 bases between. In germline, CDR1 is MGHDK, CDR2 SYGVNS. The CDR3 nucleotides read TGTGCCAGCAGCTTTCGTGGGGCGGCGGTCCCTAGTGGGGAGCAGTACTTC. It specifies CASSFRGAAVPSGEQYF.

V is TRBV6-5 and J is TRBJ2-5; TRBD1 matches at 8 bases. This CDR3 region has 15 residues. CDR1 and CDR2 from the germline V gene are MNHEY and SVGAGI. V was pared by 8 bases and J by 1 base, with 9 bases of the junction left unmatched. The CDR3 loop is CASSQGALTQETQYF. Here the CDR3 DNA reads TGTGCCAGCTCCCAGGGGGCTCTAACCCAAGAGACCCAGTACTTC.

V gene TRBV7-2 combines with J gene TRBJ1-4; TRBD1 agrees at 7 bases. The CDR3 sequence is 16 residues long. Germline lookup yields CDR1 SGHTA and CDR2 FQGNSA. V was clipped by 6 bases and J by 7 bases; unmatched bases: 14. The CDR3 spells CASSSPLTGAIEKLFF. Written as DNA, the CDR3 is TGTGCCAGCAGTTCACCCCTCACAGGGGCGATTGAAAAACTGTTTTTT.

This chain connects TRBV7-9 to TRBJ1-5, with 7 positions matching TRBD1. Per germline, CDR1 SEHNR and CDR2 FQNEAQ (reference sequence). The CDR3 covers 16 residues. With V trimmed by 0 bases and J by 1 base, 3 bases remained unmatched. The CDR3 spells CASSLAGTASNQPQHF. The CDR3, as DNA: TGTGCCAGCAGCTTAGCCGGGACAGCAAGCAATCAGCCCCAGCATTTT. Based on the CDR3 plus reference TRBV7-9 and TRBJ1-5, the full variable domain is DTGVSQNPRHKITKRGQNVTFRCDPISEHNRLYWYRQTLGQGPEFLTYFQNEAQLEKSRLLSDRFSAERPKGSFSTLEIQRTEQGDSAMYLCASSLAGTASNQPQHFGDGTRLSIL.

The genes are TRBV5-1 and TRBJ2-1; D not resolved. CDR1 and CDR2 (germline): SGHRS, YFSETQ. CDR3 length: 11 residues. Trimming took 2 bases from V and 5 from J, leaving 2 bases between them. The chain's CDR3 is CASSFNNEQFF. Here the CDR3 DNA reads TGCGCCAGCAGCTTTAACAATGAGCAGTTCTTC.

The chain has TRBV6-5 and TRBJ1-1; D gene unclear. The germline V and J ends were trimmed by 4 bases and 2 bases, with 8 bases remaining between them. Germline CDR1 and CDR2: MNHEY and SVGAGI. This CDR3 is 13 amino acids long. This chain's CDR3 is CASSWETNTEAFF. The CDR3 region has the DNA TGTGCCAGCAGTTGGGAGACAAACACTGAAGCTTTCTTT.